Following are 10 T cell receptor beta chains from one sample sequenced in a study of PD-L1 blockade in urothelial cancer. Clones were sequenced by immunoSEQ multiplex PCR, and TCRdb holds only the in-frame ones, with some missing. The sample consists of some 48,000 clones, approximately 86% of them appearing once. Time point noted: peripheral blood 6 weeks after treatment start. The sample in question was PBMCs, obtained around atezolizumab (anti-PD-L1) treatment. The receptors here all came from a man in his 60s with urothelial cancer.

The chain uses TRBV30 and TRBJ1-3; 7 positions agree with TRBD1. V lost 3 bases, J lost 3 bases, and 5 bases stayed unmatched. Germline CDR1 reads GTSNPN; CDR2 reads SVGIG (reference sequence). CDR3 size: 14 residues. The CDR3 protein is CAWRRQGFGNTIYF. As DNA, the CDR3 is TGTGCCTGGAGAAGACAGGGTTTTGGAAACACCATATATTTT. The entire variable domain, with the rest obtained from reference TRBV30 and TRBJ1-3, is as follows: SQTIHQWPATLVQPVGSPLSLECTVEGTSNPNLYWYRQAAGRGLQLLFYSVGIGQISSEVPQNLSASRPQDRQFILSSKKLLLSDSGFYLCAWRRQGFGNTIYFGEGSWLTVV.

V is TRBV12-5 and J is TRBJ2-1; tentative D call: TRBD1 (7 bases). The CDR3 consists of 16 residues. In germline, CDR1 is LGHNT, CDR2 FRNRAP. V lost 5 bases and J 4 bases, leaving 18 bases between the germline ends. CDR3 amino acids: CASGPPMAGGYNEQFF. CDR3 nucleotide sequence: TGTGCTAGTGGTCCTCCGATGGCAGGGGGGTACAATGAGCAGTTCTTC.

The rearrangement links TRBV7-9 to TRBJ2-5; D might be TRBD1 (5 bases). Germline loops: CDR1 SEHNR, CDR2 FQNEAQ (reference sequence). The V gene lost 6 bases and the J gene lost 5 bases, with 10 bases spanning the gap. The CDR3 loop spans 12 amino acids. The CDR3 bases are TGTGCCAGCAGTATGTCAGGGGAGACCCAGTACTTC. Its protein is CASSMSGETQYF.

The chain is built from TRBV19 and TRBJ1-1; 8 nucleotides agree with TRBD1. This CDR3 contains 16 residues. Trimming took 3 bases from V and 2 from J; bases not matched to a gene: 8. From germline, CDR1 is LNHDA and CDR2 SQIVND (reference sequence). The CDR3 is CASSITGGRPNTEAFF. For the CDR3, the DNA is TGTGCCAGTAGTATCACAGGGGGACGGCCAAACACTGAAGCTTTCTTT.

This clone occurred a few times. V gene TRBV18 combines with J gene TRBJ1-5; D is possibly TRBD1 (6 bases). Trimming stripped 3 bases from V and 5 bases from J, with 11 bases between. The CDR3 length is 14 residues. The V gene's germline CDR1 is KGHSH and CDR2 LQKENI. This CDR3 is CASSPGQGHQPQHF. The CDR3 region has the DNA TGTGCCAGCTCACCGGGGCAGGGGCATCAGCCCCAGCATTTT. Drawing the rest from reference TRBV18 and TRBJ1-5, the complete variable domain is NAGVMQNPRHLVRRRGQEARLRCSPMKGHSHVYWYRQLPEEGLKFMVYLQKENIIDESGMPKERFSAEFPKEGPSILRIQQVVRGDSAAYFCASSPGQGHQPQHFGDGTRLSIL.

The sample holds many counts of this clone. This chain uses TRBV5-4 with TRBJ2-7; 7 bases map to TRBD1. This CDR3 region has 15 residues. The germline gives CDR1 SGHNT, CDR2 YYREEE (reference sequence). Trimming removed 4 bases from V and 0 bases from J; junction bases left unmatched: 7. The DNA of the CDR3 is TGTGCCAGCAGCCGTATGGGACAGCTCTCCTACGAGCAGTACTTC. Its translation is CASSRMGQLSYEQYF.

This clone was observed once. The chain joins TRBV9 to TRBJ2-7; 7 bases match TRBD2. This CDR3 is built from 16 residues. The germline V gene has CDR1 SGDLS and CDR2 YYNGEE. V trimming: 0 bases; J trimming: 0 bases; junction bases outside the gene matches: 6. The CDR3 loop is CASSVAGGGLSYEQYF. The DNA for the CDR3 is TGTGCCAGCAGCGTAGCGGGCGGGGGACTCTCCTACGAGCAGTACTTC.

This sequence joins TRBV25-1 and TRBJ1-3, with D unclear. V shed 6 bases and J shed 4 bases, with 13 bases lying between them. Germline V gives CDR1 MGHDK, CDR2 SYGVNS. The CDR3 spans 14 residues. The CDR3 DNA follows: TGTGCCAGCAGACAAGATGACTGGGGAAACACCATATATTTT. Its translation: CASRQDDWGNTIYF. The complete variable domain, with remaining parts taken from reference TRBV25-1 and TRBJ1-3, reads EADIYQTPRYLVIGTGKKITLECSQTMGHDKMYWYQQDPGMELHLIHYSYGVNSTEKGDLSSESTVSRIRTEHFPLTLESARPSHTSQYLCASRQDDWGNTIYFGEGSWLTVV.

The chain joins TRBV10-3 to TRBJ1-5, with D perhaps matching TRBD1 (5 bases). The CDR3 has 14 residues. The V and J ends lost 0 bases and 4 bases respectively, with 7 bases between them. Germline V gives CDR1 ENHRY, CDR2 SYGVKD. The CDR3 nucleotides read TGTGCCATCAGTGAGTCAAAGGGGAATCAGCCCCAGCATTTT. This sequence encodes CAISESKGNQPQHF.

The CDR3 coding sequence is TGTGCCAGCAGCTTAGTCCCGGGGGGTTACAATGAGCAGTTCTTC. Its protein is CASSLVPGGYNEQFF. This chain joins TRBV7-8 and TRBJ2-1, with 7 bases fitting TRBD2. CDR1 and CDR2 (germline): SGHVS, FQNEAQ. The CDR3 is 15 residues long. V was clipped by 1 base and J by 4 bases; unmatched bases: 4.